The T cell receptor (beta chain) under discussion was sequenced for a study of T cell changes during pregnancy in multiple sclerosis. Sequencing was performed with immunoSEQ multiplex PCR; in TCRdb, only in-frame clones are kept and a portion is missing. The table has fewer than 100,000 clones, 85% to 95% seen once; the top ten hold 2.5% to 3%. This clone was counted once. The CDR3 length is 15 residues. The V end was cut by 4 bases, the J end by 0 bases, with 10 bases between. CDR1 is LGHNA, CDR2 YSLEER, per germline. This clonotype was sampled from a female donor in good health, enrolled as a control in a pregnancy study. This specimen was peripheral blood, taken after pregnancy. The chain recombines TRBV4-3 with TRBJ2-1, with TRBD2 as a possible D gene (6 bases). In nucleotides, the CDR3 is TGCGCCAGCAGCCCTACGACTAGCTCCTACAATGAGCAGTTCTTC. It codes for CASSPTTSSYNEQFF.